Listed here are 23 T cell receptor beta chains from one sample, sequenced in a study of OX40 agonist ivuxolimab in advanced cancers. This table comes from immunoSEQ multiplex PCR, and its TCRdb copy is limited to in-frame clones, with some not included. The sample lists tens of thousands of clones, about 83% seen once, with 11% to 15% in the top ten. The sample here was CD4+ or CD8+ T cells sorted from blood, taken in a trial of the OX40 agonist ivuxolimab. These receptors were collected from an adult with an advanced solid tumor such as melanoma, head and neck, liver or kidney cancer.

V usage is TRBV20-1 and J usage is TRBJ2-1; no clear D gene. This CDR3 has 10 amino acids. V lost 7 bases and J 5 bases, leaving 6 bases between the germline ends. Germline V lookup: CDR1 DFQATT, CDR2 SNEGSKA (reference sequence). CDR3 protein: CSGLDNEQFF. The CDR3 DNA follows: TGCAGTGGGTTAGACAATGAGCAGTTCTTC.

This chain links TRBV28 with TRBJ1-1; no definite D call. The V and J ends lost 2 bases and 9 bases respectively, with 10 bases between them. Germline assignment: CDR1 MDHEN and CDR2 SYDVKM. CDR3 length: 12 amino acids. CDR3 in DNA: TGTGCCAGCAGTTTAGGGTTTCAGAAAGCTTTCTTT. Encoded protein: CASSLGFQKAFF.

The chain carries TRBV9 and TRBJ2-3; D possibly matches TRBD1 or TRBD2 (5 bases each). In germline, CDR1 is SGDLS, CDR2 YYNGEE. Between the trimmed V and J ends, which lost 4 bases and 0 bases, there was a span of 18 bases. CDR3 length: 17 amino acids. The CDR3 DNA reads TGTGCCAGCAGCCTTGATCCGGACGGGGCGAGCACAGATACGCAGTATTTT. Residues: CASSLDPDGASTDTQYF.

There are a few counts of this clone. The chain links TRBV7-8 to TRBJ2-2; either TRBD1 or TRBD2 may fit D (5 bases each). The CDR3 loop spans 13 amino acids. Per the germline V gene, CDR1 is SGHVS and CDR2 is FQNEAQ. Trimming stripped 5 bases from V and 5 bases from J, with 9 bases between. This chain's CDR3 is CASSPGPTGELFF. The CDR3 region has the DNA TGTGCCAGCAGCCCGGGACCGACCGGGGAGCTGTTTTTT.

The chain is built from TRBV7-3 and TRBJ2-3; D may be TRBD2 (5 bases). Per germline, CDR1 SGHTA and CDR2 FQGTGA. The CDR3 totals 14 residues. V lost 3 bases to trimming and J lost 2 bases, with 9 bases between them. In DNA, the CDR3 is TGTGCCAGCAGCTTGGGCGGGCACACAGATACGCAGTATTTT. The encoded protein is CASSLGGHTDTQYF.

The chain is built from TRBV7-8 and TRBJ1-1, with a weak D call TRBD1 (6 bases). This CDR3 spans 14 amino acids. V lost 5 bases to trimming and J lost 4 bases, with 14 bases between them. In germline, CDR1 is SGHVS, CDR2 FQNEAQ. CDR3 residues: CASSRRDTSTEAFF. CDR3 bases: TGTGCCAGCAGCCGCCGGGACACCTCCACTGAAGCTTTCTTT.

The chain has TRBV19 and TRBJ1-1; D possibly corresponds to TRBD1 (6 bases). Trimming took 5 bases from V and 4 from J, leaving 14 bases between them. CDR3 length: 14 residues. Germline CDR1 is LNHDA and CDR2 is SQIVND (reference sequence). DNA of the CDR3: TGTGCCAGTAGTCCATCTCGGGGGGCCACTGAAGCTTTCTTT. This gives the protein CASSPSRGATEAFF.

The rearrangement joins TRBV11-2 to TRBJ2-3, with 14 bases that match TRBD2. The CDR3 is made up of 17 amino acids. Trimming at V came to 0 bases and at J to 5 bases, leaving 4 bases not matched to a gene. CDR1 SGHAT and CDR2 FQNNGV come from the germline V gene. This CDR3 is CASSLERLAGGGDTQYF. In DNA form, the CDR3 reads TGTGCCAGCAGCTTAGAAAGACTAGCGGGAGGGGGAGATACGCAGTATTTT.

This sequence joins TRBV29-1 and TRBJ2-5; 8 bases match TRBD1. The CDR3 loop spans 13 amino acids. Per germline, CDR1 SQVTM and CDR2 ANQGSEA. The V gene end was trimmed by 3 bases and the J gene end by 5 bases; junction bases not matched to a gene: 5. The chain's CDR3 is CSVDWTGWETQYF. CDR3 DNA: TGCAGCGTTGACTGGACAGGGTGGGAGACCCAGTACTTC.

The chain carries TRBV4-1 and TRBJ1-1, with D maybe TRBD1 (6 bases). The CDR3 totals 15 residues. The V end lost 1 base, the J end lost 1 base, and 10 bases lay between the germline ends. Germline values: CDR1 MGHRA, CDR2 YSYEKL. CDR3 protein: CASSQAADRNTEAFF. The CDR3 nucleotides are TGCGCCAGCAGCCAAGCGGCGGACAGGAACACTGAAGCTTTCTTT.

The chain joins TRBV6-6 to TRBJ2-7; D is unclear. CDR1 and CDR2 (germline): MNHNY, SVGAGI (reference sequence). This CDR3 contains 12 residues. V lost 5 bases, J lost 2 bases, and 7 bases lay in between. DNA of the CDR3: TGTGCCAGCAGTCAATTACCCTACGAGCAGTACTTC. This codes for CASSQLPYEQYF.

This chain uses TRBV18 with TRBJ2-7; no reliable D call. The CDR3 is 13 residues long. The germline V gene encodes CDR1 KGHSH and CDR2 LQKENI. Trimming left V 1 base short and J 3 bases short, with 7 bases between. Here the CDR3 reads CASSPRNVYEQYF. Written as DNA, the CDR3 is TGTGCCAGCTCACCACGGAATGTCTACGAGCAGTACTTC.

The chain is built from TRBV19 and TRBJ2-7; 9 bases are a match to TRBD2. Germline assignment: CDR1 LNHDA and CDR2 SQIVND (reference sequence). The CDR3 consists of 14 residues. The V segment lost 7 bases and the J segment 2 bases; nucleotides outside the gene matches: 6. The CDR3 bases are TGTGCCAGTACCATTAGCGGGAGTACCTACGAGCAGTACTTC. Its protein is CASTISGSTYEQYF.

The gene calls are TRBV7-9 and TRBJ2-2, with D perhaps TRBD2 (6 bases). There are 15 residues in the CDR3. Germline CDR1 SEHNR, CDR2 FQNEAQ (reference sequence). Trimming removed 2 bases from V and 4 bases from J, with 11 bases in between. The chain's CDR3 is CASSLLVGGTGELFF. CDR3 DNA sequence: TGTGCCAGCAGCTTATTGGTGGGGGGCACCGGGGAGCTGTTTTTT.

CDR3 protein: CASSSPVGRNTEAFF. CDR3 DNA: TGTGCCAGCAGCTCCCCCGTCGGGCGGAACACTGAAGCTTTCTTT. This rearrangement joins TRBV28 to TRBJ1-1, with D unclear. The V end lost 6 bases, the J end lost 1 base, and 15 bases lay between the germline ends. This CDR3 region has 15 residues. The germline CDR1 and CDR2 sequences are MDHEN and SYDVKM.

The V call is TRBV29-1, the J call TRBJ2-2; the D gene is possibly TRBD1 (6 bases). Germline loops: CDR1 SQVTM, CDR2 ANQGSEA. This CDR3 contains 12 residues. V was clipped by 7 bases and J by 6 bases, with 12 bases between them. CDR3 protein: CSAQQGSGELFF. The CDR3 DNA is TGCAGCGCTCAACAGGGCTCCGGGGAGCTGTTTTTT.

The gene calls are TRBV28 and TRBJ2-7; 8 bases match TRBD1. The CDR3 has 14 residues. Losses at the gene ends were 6 bases for V and 2 bases for J; bases not matched to a gene: 6. Germline V CDR1 and CDR2: MDHEN, SYDVKM. CDR3 loop: CASRAQGGPYEQYF. The CDR3 DNA reads as TGTGCCAGCAGGGCACAGGGGGGACCCTACGAGCAGTACTTC.

This clone was seen only a few times. The chain combines TRBV5-1 with TRBJ1-1, with 8 bases identical to TRBD1. The CDR3 is 14 amino acids. The germline gives CDR1 SGHRS, CDR2 YFSETQ. With 3 bases clipped from V and 0 bases from J, the junction kept 1 base outside the gene matches. The CDR3 nucleotides are TGCGCCAGCAGCTGGACAGGGATGAACACTGAAGCTTTCTTT. Protein sequence: CASSWTGMNTEAFF.

The chain joins TRBV7-9 to TRBJ1-1; tentative D call: TRBD1 (6 bases). Germline V gene sequence: CDR1 SEHNR, CDR2 FQNEAQ (reference sequence). This CDR3 spans 14 amino acids. Trimming shortened V by 2 bases and J by 1 base, and 8 bases separated the two germline ends. The DNA for the CDR3 is TGTGCCAGCAGCTTATCACAGGGGAACACTGAAGCTTTCTTT. This translates into CASSLSQGNTEAFF.

This chain links TRBV7-6 with TRBJ1-5; 9 nucleotides match TRBD1. Germline-derived CDR1 and CDR2 are SGHVS and FNYEAQ. This CDR3 region has 16 residues. Unmatched junction bases numbered 7, after V lost 1 base and J lost 6 bases. CDR3 in amino acids: CASSLGGTGSSQPQHF. The DNA for the CDR3 is TGTGCCAGCAGCTTAGGGGGGACAGGGTCTAGTCAGCCCCAGCATTTT.

The chain joins TRBV10-1 to TRBJ2-1; D ambiguous. V was clipped by 0 bases and J by 10 bases, with 7 bases between them. The CDR3 sequence is 12 residues long. Germline assignment: CDR1 WNHNN and CDR2 SYGVQD (reference sequence). CDR3 nucleotides: TGCGCCAGCAGTGAGTCGCCTCACGAGCAGTTCTTC. Amino acid sequence: CASSESPHEQFF.

The chain has TRBV18 and TRBJ2-5; D uncertain. Germline values: CDR1 KGHSH, CDR2 LQKENI. V gave up 2 bases and J gave up 2 bases, with 6 bases separating them. The CDR3 contains 13 residues. CDR3 sequence reads: CASSPLQQETQYF. The CDR3 DNA sequence: TGTGCCAGCTCACCATTGCAGCAAGAGACCCAGTACTTC.

This chain uses TRBV5-4 with TRBJ1-3; maybe TRBD1 (6 bases). The germline V gene encodes CDR1 SGHNT and CDR2 YYREEE (reference sequence). This CDR3 region has 14 residues. V dropped 4 bases and J dropped 4 bases, with 12 bases sitting between them. DNA for the CDR3: TGTGCCAGCAGCCCGGACAGATTCGGAAACACCATATATTTT. Protein sequence: CASSPDRFGNTIYF.